This TCR beta chain emerged from a study of tumor-infiltrating lymphocytes in primary liver carcinoma. Study at large: Stage T1-T3 N0M0 tumors measured roughly 4.2 to 11 cm at most. About 3.5 to 7.13 million productive TCRbeta reads were obtained from the samples, with similar numbers across tissue types. Study conclusions and caveats: CD8+ and CD4+ repertoires went uncompared, the samples being bulk unsorted. In tumor-adjacent and tumor-blood pairs, overlap was lower than in tumor region pairs.

Looked up from germline, CDR1 is SGHRS and CDR2 is YFSETQ. The CDR3 totals 13 residues. With 8 bases removed from V and 5 bases from J, the gap between germline ends came to 14 bases. cDNA specific to TCR beta was made from approximately 500 ng of total RNA, with a constant-region primer employed for priming. The TCR beta library was amplified through three nested multiplex PCR rounds in a modified ARM-PCR procedure. It was with TRBV1-TRBV30 forward primers and a C-beta reverse primer that the first two PCR rounds were run, at around 9 cycles each. MiXCR was run by TCRdb on the multiplex PCR reads, yielding one entry per CDR3 protein. The table includes 190,000 or so distinct CDR3 sequences, approximately 64% detected once. As concerns this clonotype: The target antigen is unknown.

Germline DNA was also extracted, while the blood RNA originated from unsorted whole blood. The specimen sequenced was peripheral blood. This receptor was identified in a woman aged 55-75 years with primary liver carcinoma and hepatitis B virus infection. The chain carries TRBV5-1 and TRBJ2-1; a possible D gene is TRBD2 (6 bases). In DNA form, the CDR3 reads TGCGCCAGTGGGACTCTCCAGAACAATGAGCAGTTCTTC. This translates into CASGTLQNNEQFF. Combining the CDR3 with reference TRBV5-1 and TRBJ2-1 gives the whole variable domain KAGVTQTPRYLIKTRGQQVTLSCSPISGHRSVSWYQQTPGQGLQFLFEYFSETQRNKGNFPGRFSGRQFSNSRSEMNVSTLELGDSALYLCASGTLQNNEQFFGPGTRLTVL.